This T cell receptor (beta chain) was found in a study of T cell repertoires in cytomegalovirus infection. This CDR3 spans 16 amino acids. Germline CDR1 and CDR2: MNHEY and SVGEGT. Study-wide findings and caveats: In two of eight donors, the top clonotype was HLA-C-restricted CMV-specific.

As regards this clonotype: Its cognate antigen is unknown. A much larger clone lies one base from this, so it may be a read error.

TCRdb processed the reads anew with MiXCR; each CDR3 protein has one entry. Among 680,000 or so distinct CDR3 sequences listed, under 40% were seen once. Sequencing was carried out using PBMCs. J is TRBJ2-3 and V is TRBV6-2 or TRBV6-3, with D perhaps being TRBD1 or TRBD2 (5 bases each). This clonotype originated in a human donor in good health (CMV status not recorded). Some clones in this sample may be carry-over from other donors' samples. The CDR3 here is CASSYTASGHTYTKYF. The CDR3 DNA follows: TGTGCCAGCAGTTACACGGCTTCGGGGCACACGTATACGAAGTATTTT.